One and the same sample provided the 31 T cell receptor beta chains below, sequenced in a study of T cell changes during pregnancy in multiple sclerosis. The table came from immunoSEQ multiplex PCR; TCRdb's copy has only in-frame clones and leaves some out. The repertoire holds tens of thousands of clones, with under 95% as singletons. The input for sequencing was CD8+ T cells from peripheral blood mononuclear cells, taken before pregnancy. The receptor source for this set is a female donor with multiple sclerosis, enrolled in a pregnancy study.

The chain recombines TRBV9 with TRBJ2-5, with D possibly TRBD2 on 7 matching bases. Germline CDR1 SGDLS, CDR2 YYNGEE. The CDR3 length is 15 residues. Trimming left V 4 bases short and J 1 base short, with 14 bases between. As DNA, the CDR3 is TGTGCCAGCAGCCCCTGGAGGGGGGGCCAAGAGACCCAGTACTTC. Its protein product is CASSPWRGGQETQYF.

The chain uses TRBV6-5 and TRBJ2-1, with a possible D match to TRBD2 (6 bases). The CDR3 is 15 residues long. The V end lost 2 bases, the J end lost 0 bases, and 8 bases lay between the germline ends. Germline CDR1 reads MNHEY; CDR2 reads SVGAGI. CDR3 coding DNA: TGTGCCAGCAGTTACGCGGGGCTCTCCTACAATGAGCAGTTCTTC. This codes for CASSYAGLSYNEQFF.

The V and J genes are TRBV4-2 and TRBJ2-1; D unclear. This CDR3 contains 13 residues. Trimming pared 2 bases from V and 2 bases from J, leaving 4 bases between. CDR1 LGHNA and CDR2 YNFKEQ come from the germline V gene. CDR3 DNA sequence: TGTGCCAGCAGCCAATTAACCTACAATGAGCAGTTCTTC. Translated, it gives CASSQLTYNEQFF.

This chain connects TRBV9 to TRBJ2-7, with TRBD1 matching 8 bases. V was clipped by 3 bases and J by 5 bases; unmatched bases: 7. Germline CDR1 is SGDLS and CDR2 is YYNGEE. The CDR3 has 14 amino acids. The CDR3 loop is CASSAGQGPHEQYF. CDR3 in DNA: TGTGCCAGCAGCGCCGGACAGGGTCCCCACGAGCAGTACTTC.

The chain is built from TRBV4-3 and TRBJ2-6; no clear D gene. Germline V gene sequence: CDR1 LGHNA, CDR2 YSLEER. The CDR3 loop spans 17 amino acids. V shed 0 bases and J shed 2 bases, with 11 bases lying between them. In DNA form, the CDR3 reads TGCGCCAGCAGCCAAGATCTTTATTCCCCTGGGGCCAACGTCCTGACTTTC. It is translated as CASSQDLYSPGANVLTF.

This sequence joins TRBV6-1 and TRBJ1-2, with a weak D call TRBD1 (6 bases). CDR3 length equals 15 residues. CDR1 is MNHNS, CDR2 SASEGT, per germline. The ends were cut back, 2 bases at V and 4 bases at J, with 14 bases in the middle. The CDR3 spells CASSESEGGGYGYTF. In DNA, the CDR3 is TGTGCCAGCAGTGAATCGGAGGGAGGGGGCTATGGCTACACCTTC.

The chain has TRBV9 and TRBJ1-4; the match to TRBD1 covers 7 bases. V was clipped by 1 base and J by 7 bases; unmatched bases: 4. Germline-derived CDR1 and CDR2 are SGDLS and YYNGEE. The CDR3 covers 14 residues. For the CDR3, the DNA is TGTGCCAGCAGCGTACAGGGGGATAGTGAAAAACTGTTTTTT. Its translation is CASSVQGDSEKLFF. The full variable domain, in which reference TRBV9 and TRBJ1-4 provide the parts outside the CDR3, is DSGVTQTPKHLITATGQRVTLRCSPRSGDLSVYWYQQSLDQGLQFLIQYYNGEERAKGNILERFSAQQFPDLHSELNLSSLELGDSALYFCASSVQGDSEKLFFGSGTQLSVL.

This clone was seen a handful of times. The chain has TRBV9 and TRBJ1-1, with 8 bases lining up with TRBD1. Germline trimming cut 3 bases from V and 2 bases from J; bases unmatched to any gene: 6. Germline CDR1 is SGDLS and CDR2 is YYNGEE. The CDR3 is 15 amino acids. The CDR3 loop is CASSGSDRENTEAFF. CDR3 coding DNA: TGTGCCAGCAGCGGCTCGGACAGGGAAAACACTGAAGCTTTCTTT. The full variable domain, with the rest looked up from reference TRBV9 and TRBJ1-1, is DSGVTQTPKHLITATGQRVTLRCSPRSGDLSVYWYQQSLDQGLQFLIQYYNGEERAKGNILERFSAQQFPDLHSELNLSSLELGDSALYFCASSGSDRENTEAFFGQGTRLTVV.

This sequence joins TRBV28 and TRBJ1-5, with 9 bases lining up with TRBD1. Trimming took 3 bases from V and 5 from J; bases not matched to a gene: 2. CDR1 and CDR2 (germline): MDHEN, SYDVKM. This CDR3 is 14 amino acids long. The CDR3 region is CASSFGTGYQPQHF. The CDR3 DNA is TGTGCCAGCAGTTTTGGGACAGGGTATCAGCCCCAGCATTTT.

The chain links TRBV13 to TRBJ2-1; 9 positions match TRBD1. The CDR3 runs 16 residues. Germline CDR1 reads PRHDT; CDR2 reads FYEKMQ (reference sequence). Losses at the gene ends were 2 bases for V and 5 bases for J; bases not matched to a gene: 7. The CDR3 loop is CASSLTPQGADNEQFF. DNA of the CDR3: TGTGCCAGCAGCTTAACCCCACAGGGGGCAGACAATGAGCAGTTCTTC.

This chain links TRBV6-1 with TRBJ1-1, with D perhaps TRBD1 (6 bases). The V end lost 7 bases, the J end lost 8 bases, and 20 bases lay between the germline ends. CDR1 is MNHNS, CDR2 SASEGT, per germline. The CDR3 is made up of 14 amino acids. The CDR3 reads CASTNSNPTGEAFF. DNA of the CDR3: TGTGCCAGCACCAATTCAAATCCTACAGGGGAAGCTTTCTTT.

The chain joins TRBV14 to TRBJ2-7, with no clear D. V shed 1 base and J shed 3 bases, with 7 bases lying between them. The CDR3 consists of 13 residues. The germline CDR1 and CDR2 sequences are SGHDN and FVKESK. The CDR3 is CASSQVRVYEQYF. As DNA, the CDR3 is TGTGCCAGCAGCCAAGTTAGAGTCTACGAGCAGTACTTC.

This chain uses TRBV25-1 with TRBJ1-3; no firm D call. The V end lost 1 base, the J end lost 5 bases, and 12 bases lay between the germline ends. There are 15 residues in the CDR3. Germline assignment: CDR1 MGHDK and CDR2 SYGVNS. CDR3 sequence reads: CASSESVRRRNTIYF. The CDR3 bases are TGTGCCAGCAGTGAATCGGTCAGGAGGAGAAACACCATATATTTT.

As to this clone: The junction does not match germline at one end; this may be a read error. The chain recombines TRBV5-5 with TRBJ2-1; D uncertain. This CDR3 comprises 11 residues. Germline V gene lookup returns CDR1 SGHKS and CDR2 YYEKEE (reference sequence). The CDR3 DNA reads TGTGCCAGCAGCTTGGGAGTTTTCGCGGTCTTC. Translating gives CASSLGVFAVF. The full variable domain, completed using reference TRBV5-5 and TRBJ2-1, is DAGVTQSPTHLIKTRGQQVTLRCSPISGHKSVSWYQQVLGQGPQFIFQYYEKEERGRGNFPDRFSARQFPNYSSELNVNALLLGDSALYLCASSLGVFAVFGPGTRLTVL.

The V call is TRBV21-1, the J call TRBJ1-2; TRBD1, the D gene given by the table, was not confirmed from the DNA. TRBV21-1 is a documented pseudogene. The CDR3 runs to 14 residues. Here the CDR3 reads CASSTTTDNYGYTF. The CDR3 DNA reads as TGTGCCAGCAGCACAACGACAGACAACTATGGCTACACCTTC.

This rearrangement joins TRBV29-1 to TRBJ2-1; D is possibly TRBD1 (5 bases). This CDR3 contains 12 residues. Germline-derived CDR1 and CDR2 are SQVTM and ANQGSEA. V lost 3 bases to trimming and J lost 3 bases, with 6 bases between them. The DNA for the CDR3 is TGCAGCGTTGAGGGGCGCTACAATGAGCAGTTCTTC. This translates into CSVEGRYNEQFF.

V gene TRBV25-1 combines with J gene TRBJ1-4; no definite D call. Trimming took 6 bases from V and 4 from J, leaving 6 bases between them. The germline gives CDR1 MGHDK, CDR2 SYGVNS. The CDR3 has 12 residues. CDR3 protein: CASRQLNEKLFF. Written as DNA, the CDR3 is TGTGCCAGCAGACAGCTTAATGAAAAACTGTTTTTT.

Written as DNA, the CDR3 is TGTGCCAGTAGTATAGTGACAGGCCAACAGCCCCAGCATTTT. Amino acid sequence: CASSIVTGQQPQHF. The genes are TRBV19 and TRBJ1-5, with D perhaps TRBD1 (6 bases). The CDR3 is made up of 14 amino acids. CDR1 and CDR2 from the germline V gene are LNHDA and SQIVND (reference sequence). Trimming stripped 1 base from V and 7 bases from J, with 11 bases between.

V is TRBV4-3 and J is TRBJ1-1, with 7 positions matching TRBD1. The V gene's germline CDR1 is LGHNA and CDR2 YSLEER. CDR3 size: 15 residues. After removal of 4 bases from V and 2 bases from J, the junction contained 7 bases not matched to a gene. The CDR3 sequence is CASSRPGQLNTEAFF. The DNA for the CDR3 is TGCGCCAGCAGCCGCCCGGGACAGCTCAACACTGAAGCTTTCTTT.

This clone has just a few counts. The chain uses TRBV6-1 and TRBJ1-1, with no clear D. The V and J ends lost 4 bases and 6 bases respectively, with 9 bases between them. Germline V CDR1 and CDR2: MNHNS, SASEGT. This CDR3 spans 12 amino acids. CDR3 residues: CASSGGGSEAFF. The CDR3 DNA follows: TGTGCCAGCAGTGGAGGAGGATCTGAAGCTTTCTTT.

This chain joins TRBV7-6 and TRBJ2-1; 9 bases line up with TRBD2. CDR3 size: 14 residues. The ends lost 5 bases at V and 4 bases at J; junction bases unmatched: 3. Looked up from germline, CDR1 is SGHVS and CDR2 is FNYEAQ. The CDR3 spells CASSESGGYNEQFF. As DNA, the CDR3 is TGTGCCAGCAGCGAAAGCGGGGGGTACAATGAGCAGTTCTTC.

The chain combines TRBV4-2 with TRBJ2-5; no clear D gene. This CDR3 is 16 amino acids long. Germline assignment: CDR1 LGHNA and CDR2 YNFKEQ. V was pared by 0 bases and J by 5 bases, with 16 bases between. The CDR3 region is CASSQDLVSSAETQYF. The CDR3 bases are TGTGCCAGCAGCCAAGATCTAGTCTCCTCGGCGGAGACCCAGTACTTC.

The chain employs TRBV7-2 and TRBJ1-2, with D uncertain. V lost 4 bases, J lost 3 bases, and 9 bases lay in between. Germline V gives CDR1 SGHTA, CDR2 FQGNSA. There are 13 residues in the CDR3. The CDR3 loop is CASSSGAYYGYTF. The CDR3 DNA reads TGTGCCAGCAGCTCCGGAGCTTACTATGGCTACACCTTC.

This clone has just one count. The rearrangement links TRBV4-1 to TRBJ2-7, with 9 bases that match TRBD1. The CDR3 extends over 12 amino acids. CDR1 is MGHRA and CDR2 is YSYEKL in the germline V gene. The V and J ends lost 5 bases and 8 bases, in that order; junction bases with no gene match: 4. CDR3 protein: CASSSQGAKQYF. In nucleotides, the CDR3 is TGCGCCAGCAGCTCACAGGGGGCGAAGCAGTACTTC.

DNA of the CDR3: TGTGCCATCAGTGAGGCGGCAGCAGAGACCCAGTACTTC. Translated, it gives CAISEAAAETQYF. The genes are TRBV10-3 and TRBJ2-5; D is unresolved. The CDR3 loop spans 13 amino acids. V lost 2 bases and J lost 4, with 8 bases in between. Germline CDR1 ENHRY, CDR2 SYGVKD.

The chain carries TRBV7-6 and TRBJ2-4; a possible D gene is TRBD1 (5 bases). This CDR3 spans 16 amino acids. V was pared by 5 bases and J by 3 bases, with 17 bases between. Germline loops: CDR1 SGHVS, CDR2 FNYEAQ. The CDR3 sequence is CASSESGTRDKNIQYF. CDR3 nucleotide sequence: TGTGCCAGCAGCGAAAGTGGAACCAGGGACAAAAACATTCAGTACTTC.

The rearrangement links TRBV19 to TRBJ1-1, with D tentatively TRBD1 (5 bases). Trimming removed 6 bases from V and 2 bases from J, with 10 bases in between. This CDR3 spans 13 amino acids. Germline V lookup: CDR1 LNHDA, CDR2 SQIVND (reference sequence). CDR3 nucleotide sequence: TGTGCCAGTAGCATTAGGGGAAACACTGAAGCTTTCTTT. Its translation: CASSIRGNTEAFF.

This chain links TRBV10-3 with TRBJ1-1, with D possibly being TRBD1 (5 bases). CDR3 size: 14 residues. Between the trimmed V and J ends, which lost 5 bases and 1 base, there was a span of 11 bases. In germline, CDR1 is ENHRY, CDR2 SYGVKD. The CDR3 here is CAISWDSSNTEAFF. The CDR3 coding sequence is TGTGCCATCAGTTGGGACTCCTCGAACACTGAAGCTTTCTTT.

The rearrangement links TRBV7-8 to TRBJ1-1; D perhaps matches TRBD1 (6 bases). CDR3 length: 15 amino acids. The germline V gene encodes CDR1 SGHVS and CDR2 FQNEAQ. Trimming took off 5 bases at V and 6 bases at J, with 19 bases between the two ends. CDR3 coding DNA: TGTGCCAGCAGCCTCAGGGGTTTGTTTACCGCTGAAGCTTTCTTT. Its translation is CASSLRGLFTAEAFF.

The chain is built from TRBV5-6 and TRBJ1-1; no definite D call. This CDR3 has 12 residues. CDR1 and CDR2 (germline): SGHDT, YYEEEE. V was trimmed by 4 bases and J by 3 bases, leaving 7 bases between them. The CDR3: CASSPGDTEAFF. Written as DNA, the CDR3 is TGTGCCAGCAGCCCCGGGGACACTGAAGCTTTCTTT.

The V call is TRBV5-6, the J call TRBJ1-2; D is perhaps TRBD1 (5 bases). Trimming pared 4 bases from V and 3 bases from J, leaving 10 bases between. Germline CDR1 reads SGHDT; CDR2 reads YYEEEE. This CDR3 spans 13 amino acids. The CDR3 nucleotides read TGTGCCAGCAGCAACCTCAGGGACTATGGCTACACCTTC. Translated: CASSNLRDYGYTF.